Detailed here is one TCR beta chain. The target of this receptor is not known. No base quality values were provided; no much bigger clone lies one nucleotide off. This sample was taken from a study of cytomegalovirus exposure and HLA in healthy donors (TCRdb year 2017). Context from the whole study: In an earlier analysis of around 540 of the donors, 276 Gb of sequence data and roughly 100 million unique TCR beta sequences from about 190 million T cells were reported. The T cell repertoires of about 700 subjects were profiled by immunosequencing and related to cytomegalovirus serostatus. Of the 300 to 500 genotyped donors, approximately 80% were placed in the genetic ancestry cluster associated with self-reported Caucasian donors. Rather than using new phenotypic data, the later analysis identified candidate immune exposures from TCR beta sequences and from how often those sequences occurred across donors. Every repertoire in the discovery cohort had been generated on one and the same sequencing platform. Approximately 300 gigabases of sequencing data and 91 million or so unique TCR sequences made up an early release that covered 500 to 650 HLA-typed donors. Among approximately 370 genotyped donors of the cohort, an average of approximately 220,000 unique TCR beta nucleotide sequences was sequenced per donor, of which 15% to 20% were non-productive. To study patterns of TCR occurrence, a later analysis re-analyzed previously published TCR beta repertoires from around 670 donors and added high-resolution HLA genotyping. To predict cytomegalovirus infection status, the study brought together high-throughput TCR immunosequencing, statistical association of individual TCRs with disease status, and machine learning. Donor age, sex, ethnicity and CMV serostatus were collected together with the repertoire data. Typing coverage varied by locus: roughly 629-630 donors for A, B, C, DRB1 and DQB1; under 550 for DQA1; approximately 610 for DPA1; roughly 470 for DPB1. Along with the roughly 700-subject first cohort, a separate validation cohort of around 120 different subjects was used. An earlier analysis of some 600 of the donors applied high-throughput TCR beta sequencing to assess whether each TCR beta V gene segment acted as functional or pseudogenic. HLA typing included class I and class II loci at four-digit resolution. Genome-wide SNP genotypes for about 55% of the roughly 670 donors were used in a later genetic analysis, which treated that subset as a discovery cohort. Four to six DR-DQ haplotypes were handled as single units for association and clustering, since linkage in the cohort was strong. The study aimed to test whether signatures of past pathogen exposure could be identified by cataloging public T cell receptors. Here is what the overall study found, with its caveats: Most TCR sequences were seen in very few donors, while some public TCRs were found in many individuals. Roughly uniform sequencing depth across donors was assumed in presence/absence analyses, although this assumption may not hold. Cytomegalovirus status was reported to be diagnosed by the classifier with high specificity and sensitivity in both the original and validation cohorts. Three of the identified cytomegalovirus-associated TCR beta chains were confirmed in vitro to be specific for cytomegalovirus antigens. According to a later analysis, most CMV-associated TCR beta chains appeared to be HLA-restricted, and the HLA associations seemed to be driven largely by CMV exposure. A later analysis associated around 16,000 TCR beta sequences with specific HLA alleles at a false discovery rate of 0.05. An association between a missense DCLRE1C variant and V-gene and J-gene trimming of TCR beta chains was found in a later genetic analysis and replicated in an independent cohort. Linkage disequilibrium might explain the correlated functional status among segregating V segments, but an unknown experimental factor could not be excluded. Compared with equally common non-associated chains, HLA-associated TCR beta chains in a later analysis were more clonally expanded and had lower generation probabilities. In a later analysis, several top co-occurrence clusters were reported to appear linked to parvovirus B19, influenza, CMV and Epstein-Barr virus. In a later analysis, the rate of TCR association differed among HLA loci, with DRB1 alleles having the most associated TCRs and HLA-C alleles having the fewest. According to the authors, the approach could potentially be generalized to other disease states and immunological phenotypes. A further reported finding was that TCR beta sequences accurately predicted the HLA-A and HLA-B alleles for most subjects in the first cohort. Compared with the roughly 700-donor mean, donors in an Asian-associated ancestry cluster had fewer N-insertions in productive TCRs, according to a later genetic analysis. Because counts were too low, seventeen rarely observed V segments, including chromosome 9 orphons, were left out of the earlier analysis of 500 to 650 of the donors. Because some donors lacked HLA typing at each locus, the association tests relied only on the typed subset. A group of highly shared sequence variants was considered likely to be a technical artifact of the sequencing pipeline. When HLA alleles, especially DR and DQ, strongly co-occurred, attributing TCR associations to individual alleles was difficult. In an earlier analysis of some 500 of the donors, most TCR beta V segments were observed in productive rearrangements about 90% or about 30% of the time, broadly matching IMGT annotations. CMV serostatus was the only immune exposure information available for the cohort. In this cohort, only TCR beta chains were sequenced, and detectable features were limited by the absence of alpha or paired-chain data. In the study, around 150 TCR beta chains were listed as associated with cytomegalovirus.

In total, just over 650 healthy bone marrow donors made up the cohort. Cohort members were all nominally healthy when sampled, although unrecorded immune exposures were likely present. The donor was CMV seronegative and was included in the group of 352 seronegative cohort members. Every donor gave a peripheral blood sample, and the peripheral blood mononuclear cells from that sample were used for TCR beta sequencing. Genomic DNA extraction from the blood cell samples was performed with the Qiagen DNeasy Blood Extraction Kit. The library came from the immunoSEQ multiplex PCR assay. The multiplex PCR relied on a mix of 60 forward primers for TCR Vbeta segments and 13 reverse primers for TCR Jbeta segments. The CDR3 region of rearranged TCR beta genes was amplified from genomic DNA by a multiplex PCR assay. The Illumina HiSeq System was used to sequence the amplified TCR beta libraries as 87-base-pair reads. The authors' pipeline ran thus. Across the roughly 600 repertoires, a later analysis counted some 81 million unique TCR beta chains, roughly 11 million of which were shared by at least two donors. A nearest-neighbor algorithm error-corrected the raw reads and collapsed the reads into unique sequences, merging closely related sequences to remove PCR and sequencing errors. Alignment of CDR3 sequences to IMGT reference sequences was used to assign V, D and J gene segments. For a sequence to be retained, at least a six-nucleotide match to both a V gene segment and a J gene segment was required. A rearrangement was called productive if the CDR3 had no stop codons and remained in frame with V and J, and every other rearrangement was called non-productive. CDR3 was defined according to IMGT convention as the region running from the second conserved V-encoded cysteine to the conserved J-encoded phenylalanine. The earlier analysis of about 620 of the donors excluded sequences that lacked an unambiguous match to a single V gene segment. An earlier analysis of 500 to 700 of the donors classified V segments as functional when productive rearrangements were above 56.7% and as segregating when the standard deviation between donors was above 5%. A statistical classification framework was built for diagnosing cytomegalovirus status from the catalog of TCR beta chain sequences. V and J gene assignment, in a later analysis, came from comparing TCR nucleotide sequences with IMGT/GENE-DB human TR gene sequences. In a later analysis, CDR3 sequences and most-parsimonious VDJ recombination scenarios were assigned using the TCRdist pipeline. In a later analysis, each TCR beta chain was defined by its CDR3 amino acid sequence together with its V-gene family, and reads lacking a unique V-gene family were excluded. In a later analysis, several hundred highly shared, low-generation-probability nucleotide sequences were removed to address suspected cross-contamination and a sequencing artifact. A later analysis calculated a clonal expansion index for each public chain from normalized within-repertoire ranks of inferred template counts. Generation probabilities in a later analysis came from a VDJ recombination model fitted to out-of-frame rearrangements, and those results were checked against IGoR. In a later analysis, hypergeometric tests were used to score TCR-TCR, TCR-HLA and TCR-CMV co-occurrence, with a repertoire-size bias correction applied to TCR pairs. In a later analysis, false discovery rates were estimated by permuting HLA or CMV assignments 20 times. A later analysis grouped co-occurring TCRs with DBSCAN, adding TCRdist sequence similarity when clustering within HLA-allele-positive subsets. For co-occurrence clustering, repertoires with fewer than 30,000 or more than 120,000 public chains were excluded, along with five repertoires with anomalous nucleotide sharing. TCRdb retrieved this table from immuneACCESS and kept in-frame rearrangements only. Not all clones are present; in checked studies, unresolved V genes account for under half, and no reason is known for the remainder. V, J and clone size are those of that table, while D and trimming were read from the DNA. Counted in this sample were more than 150,000 clones; about 80% of them appeared once. The top ten hold 2.2% of the sample.

The source of this sequence is a woman in her 30s in good health and CMV-seronegative. Sequencing was performed on PBMCs.

The DNA sequence follows: TGCGCCAGCAGCCCCGTTGTGAGGGCCGATCTCACCTTC. Translated, it gives CASSPVVRADLTF. The sequence is built from TRBV4-1 and TRBJ1-2; the D gene cannot be named for sure. The germline V gene gives CDR1 as MGHRA and CDR2 as YSYEKL. From its cysteine to its phenylalanine, the CDR3 spans 13 amino acids. Only the CDR3 DNA is retained, 39 bases long and in frame from the first base. V lost 4 bases and J lost 13 bases; the stretch between them is 19 bases long.